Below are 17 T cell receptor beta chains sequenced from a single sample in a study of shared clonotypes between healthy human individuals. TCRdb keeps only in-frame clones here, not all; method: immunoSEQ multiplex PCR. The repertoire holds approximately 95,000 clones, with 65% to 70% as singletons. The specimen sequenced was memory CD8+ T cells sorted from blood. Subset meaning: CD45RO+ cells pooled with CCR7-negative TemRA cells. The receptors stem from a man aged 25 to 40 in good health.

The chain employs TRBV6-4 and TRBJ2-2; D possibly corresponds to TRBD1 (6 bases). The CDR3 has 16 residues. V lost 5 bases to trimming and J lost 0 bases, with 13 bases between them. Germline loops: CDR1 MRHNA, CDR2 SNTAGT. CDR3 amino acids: CASSQSGDTNTGELFF. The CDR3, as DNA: TGTGCCAGCAGTCAATCAGGGGATACGAACACCGGGGAGCTGTTTTTT.

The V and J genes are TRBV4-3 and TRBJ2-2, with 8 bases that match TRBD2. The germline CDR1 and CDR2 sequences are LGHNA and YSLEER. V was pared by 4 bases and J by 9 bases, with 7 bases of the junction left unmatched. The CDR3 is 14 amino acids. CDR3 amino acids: CASSPSGSFWELFF. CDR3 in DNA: TGCGCCAGCAGCCCCAGCGGGAGTTTCTGGGAGCTGTTTTTT.

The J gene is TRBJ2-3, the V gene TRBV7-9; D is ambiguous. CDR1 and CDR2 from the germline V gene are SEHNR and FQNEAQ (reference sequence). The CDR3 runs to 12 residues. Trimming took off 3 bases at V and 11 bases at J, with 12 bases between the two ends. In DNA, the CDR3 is TGTGCCAGCAGCTTCCCGATCGATGGGCAGTATTTT. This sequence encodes CASSFPIDGQYF.

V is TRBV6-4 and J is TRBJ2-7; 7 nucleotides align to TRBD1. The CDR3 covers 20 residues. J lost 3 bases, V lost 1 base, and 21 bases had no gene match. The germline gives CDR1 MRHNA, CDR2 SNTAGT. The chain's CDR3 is CASSDFPGWIQNDRVYEQYF. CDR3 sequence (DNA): TGTGCCAGCAGTGACTTCCCCGGGTGGATCCAAAACGACAGGGTCTACGAGCAGTACTTC.

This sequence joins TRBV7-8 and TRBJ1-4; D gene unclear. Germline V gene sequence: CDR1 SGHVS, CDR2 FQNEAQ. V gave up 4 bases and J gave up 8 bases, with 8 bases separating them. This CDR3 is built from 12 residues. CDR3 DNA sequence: TGTGCCAGCAGCTCCAAGGAGGAAAAACTGTTTTTT. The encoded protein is CASSSKEEKLFF.

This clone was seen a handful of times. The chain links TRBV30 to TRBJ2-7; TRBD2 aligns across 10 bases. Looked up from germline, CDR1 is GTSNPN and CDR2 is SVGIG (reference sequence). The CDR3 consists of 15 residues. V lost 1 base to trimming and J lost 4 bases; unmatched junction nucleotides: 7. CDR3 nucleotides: TGTGCCTGGAGTGCCTTGCTAGCGGGAGATTACGAGCAGTACTTC. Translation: CAWSALLAGDYEQYF.

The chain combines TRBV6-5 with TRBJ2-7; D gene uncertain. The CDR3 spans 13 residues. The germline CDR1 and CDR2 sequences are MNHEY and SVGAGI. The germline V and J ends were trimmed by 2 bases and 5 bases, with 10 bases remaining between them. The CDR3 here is CASSYREFHEQYF. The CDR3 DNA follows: TGTGCCAGCAGTTACAGGGAATTCCACGAGCAGTACTTC.

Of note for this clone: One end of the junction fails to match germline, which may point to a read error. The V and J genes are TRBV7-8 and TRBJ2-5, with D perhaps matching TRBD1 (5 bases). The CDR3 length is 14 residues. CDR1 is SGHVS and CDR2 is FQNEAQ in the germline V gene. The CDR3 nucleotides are TGTGCCAGCACCTTACGGCCGACAGAAGAGACCCAGTACTTC. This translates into CASTLRPTEETQYF.

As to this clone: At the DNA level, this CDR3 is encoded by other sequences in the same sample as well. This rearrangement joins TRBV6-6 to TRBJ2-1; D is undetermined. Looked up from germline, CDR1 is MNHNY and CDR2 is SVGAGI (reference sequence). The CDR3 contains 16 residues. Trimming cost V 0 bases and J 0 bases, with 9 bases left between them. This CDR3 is CASSYSRGSSYNEQFF. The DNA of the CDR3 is TGTGCCAGCAGTTACTCGCGCGGCAGCTCCTACAATGAGCAGTTCTTC.

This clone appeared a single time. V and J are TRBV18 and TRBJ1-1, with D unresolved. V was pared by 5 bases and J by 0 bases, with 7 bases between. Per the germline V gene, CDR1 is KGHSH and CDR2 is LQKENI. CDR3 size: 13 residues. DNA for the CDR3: TGTGCCAGCTCAATGACACTGAACACTGAAGCTTTCTTT. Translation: CASSMTLNTEAFF.

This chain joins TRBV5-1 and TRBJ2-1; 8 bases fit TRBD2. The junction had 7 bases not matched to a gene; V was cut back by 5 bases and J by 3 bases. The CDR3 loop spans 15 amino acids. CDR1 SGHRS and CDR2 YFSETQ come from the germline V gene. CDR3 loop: CASSSTAGVYNEQFF. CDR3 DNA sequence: TGCGCCAGCAGTTCTACAGCGGGGGTCTACAATGAGCAGTTCTTC.

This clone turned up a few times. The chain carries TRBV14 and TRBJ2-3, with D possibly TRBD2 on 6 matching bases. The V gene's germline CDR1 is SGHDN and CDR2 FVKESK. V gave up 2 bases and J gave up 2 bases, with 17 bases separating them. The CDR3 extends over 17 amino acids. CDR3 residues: CASSQLILTGDTDTQYF. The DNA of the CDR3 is TGTGCCAGCAGCCAACTCATTCTAACGGGAGACACAGATACGCAGTATTTT.

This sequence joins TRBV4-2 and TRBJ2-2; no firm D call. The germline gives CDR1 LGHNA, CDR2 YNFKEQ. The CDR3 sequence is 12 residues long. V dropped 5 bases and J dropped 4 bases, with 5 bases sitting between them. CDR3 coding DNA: TGTGCCAGCAGCTATCTCACCGGGGAGCTGTTTTTT. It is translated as CASSYLTGELFF.

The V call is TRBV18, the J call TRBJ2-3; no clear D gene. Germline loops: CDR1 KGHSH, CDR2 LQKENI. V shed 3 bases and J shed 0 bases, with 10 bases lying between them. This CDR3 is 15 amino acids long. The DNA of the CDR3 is TGTGCCAGCTCACCCACGCTGATTAGCACAGATACGCAGTATTTT. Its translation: CASSPTLISTDTQYF. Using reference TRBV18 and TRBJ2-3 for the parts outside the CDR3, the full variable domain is NAGVMQNPRHLVRRRGQEARLRCSPMKGHSHVYWYRQLPEEGLKFMVYLQKENIIDESGMPKERFSAEFPKEGPSILRIQQVVRGDSAAYFCASSPTLISTDTQYFGPGTRLTVL.

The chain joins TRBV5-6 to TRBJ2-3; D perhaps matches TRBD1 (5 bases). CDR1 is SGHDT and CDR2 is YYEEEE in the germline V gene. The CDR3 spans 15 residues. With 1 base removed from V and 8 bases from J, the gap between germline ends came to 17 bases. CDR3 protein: CASSLKQGVWLTQYF. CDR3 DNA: TGTGCCAGCAGCTTGAAGCAGGGCGTATGGCTTACGCAGTATTTT.

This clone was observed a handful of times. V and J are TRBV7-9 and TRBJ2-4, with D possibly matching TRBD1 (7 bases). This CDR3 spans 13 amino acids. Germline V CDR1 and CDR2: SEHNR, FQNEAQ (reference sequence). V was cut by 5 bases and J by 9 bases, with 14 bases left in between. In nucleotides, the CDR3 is TGTGCCAGCAGCGCGGGACAGCTAAGCATTCAGTACTTC. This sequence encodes CASSAGQLSIQYF.

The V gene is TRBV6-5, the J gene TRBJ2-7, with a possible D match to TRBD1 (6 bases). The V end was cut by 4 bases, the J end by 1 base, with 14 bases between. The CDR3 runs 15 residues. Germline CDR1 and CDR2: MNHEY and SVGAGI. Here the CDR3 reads CASSWEGGESYEQYF. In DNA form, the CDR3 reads TGTGCCAGCAGTTGGGAAGGGGGAGAGTCCTACGAGCAGTACTTC.